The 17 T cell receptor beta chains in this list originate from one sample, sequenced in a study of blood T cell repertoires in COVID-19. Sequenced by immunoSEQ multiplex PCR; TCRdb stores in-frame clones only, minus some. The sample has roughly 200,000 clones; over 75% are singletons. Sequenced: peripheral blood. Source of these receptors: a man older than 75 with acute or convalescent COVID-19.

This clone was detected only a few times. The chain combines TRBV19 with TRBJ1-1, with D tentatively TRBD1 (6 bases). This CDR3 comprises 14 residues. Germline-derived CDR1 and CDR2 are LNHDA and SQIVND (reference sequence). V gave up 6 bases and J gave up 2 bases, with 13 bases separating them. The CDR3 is CASSHRELNTEAFF. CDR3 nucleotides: TGTGCCAGTAGCCACAGGGAACTCAACACTGAAGCTTTCTTT.

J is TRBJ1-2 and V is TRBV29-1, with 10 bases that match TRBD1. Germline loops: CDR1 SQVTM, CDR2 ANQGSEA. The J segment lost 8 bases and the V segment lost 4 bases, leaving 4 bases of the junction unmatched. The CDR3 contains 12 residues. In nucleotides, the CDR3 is TGCAGCGTTGGGGACAGGGGCGGAGGCTACACCTTC. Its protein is CSVGDRGGGYTF.

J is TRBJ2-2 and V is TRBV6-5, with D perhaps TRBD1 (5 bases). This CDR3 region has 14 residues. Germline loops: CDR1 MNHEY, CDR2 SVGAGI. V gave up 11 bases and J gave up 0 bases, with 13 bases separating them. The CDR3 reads CALRGYTNTGELFF. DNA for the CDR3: TGTGCCCTAAGGGGCTATACGAACACCGGGGAGCTGTTTTTT.

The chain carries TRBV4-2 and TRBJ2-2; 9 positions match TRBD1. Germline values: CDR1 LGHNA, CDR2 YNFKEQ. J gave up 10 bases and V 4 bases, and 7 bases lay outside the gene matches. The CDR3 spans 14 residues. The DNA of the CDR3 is TGTGCCAGCAGCCCGGGACAGGGTAGCGTGGAGCTGTTTTTT. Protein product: CASSPGQGSVELFF.

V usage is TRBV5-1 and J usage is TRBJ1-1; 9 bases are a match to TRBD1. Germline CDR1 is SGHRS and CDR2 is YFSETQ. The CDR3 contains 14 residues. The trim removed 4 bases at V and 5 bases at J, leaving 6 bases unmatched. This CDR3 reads CASSTDRGRTEAFF. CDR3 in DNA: TGCGCCAGCAGCACGGACAGGGGAAGGACTGAAGCTTTCTTT.

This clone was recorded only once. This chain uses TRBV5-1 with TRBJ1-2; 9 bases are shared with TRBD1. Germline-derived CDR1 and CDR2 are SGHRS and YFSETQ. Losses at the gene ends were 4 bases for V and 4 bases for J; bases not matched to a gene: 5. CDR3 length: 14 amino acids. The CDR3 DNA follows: TGCGCCAGCAGCGGGGACAGGGAGAGCTATGGCTACACCTTC. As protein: CASSGDRESYGYTF. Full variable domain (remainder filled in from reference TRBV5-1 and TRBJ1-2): KAGVTQTPRYLIKTRGQQVTLSCSPISGHRSVSWYQQTPGQGLQFLFEYFSETQRNKGNFPGRFSGRQFSNSRSEMNVSTLELGDSALYLCASSGDRESYGYTFGSGTRLTVV.

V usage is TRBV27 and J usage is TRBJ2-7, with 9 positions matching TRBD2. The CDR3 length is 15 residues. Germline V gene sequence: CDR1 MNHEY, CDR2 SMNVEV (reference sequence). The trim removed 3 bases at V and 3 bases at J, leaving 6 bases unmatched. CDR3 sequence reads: CASSLSGTSNYEQYF. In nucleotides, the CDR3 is TGTGCCAGCAGTTTGTCCGGGACTAGCAACTACGAGCAGTACTTC.

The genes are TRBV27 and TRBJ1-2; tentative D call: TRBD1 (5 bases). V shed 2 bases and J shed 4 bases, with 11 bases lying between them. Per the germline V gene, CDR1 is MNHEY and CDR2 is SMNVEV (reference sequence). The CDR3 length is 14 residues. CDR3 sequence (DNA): TGTGCCAGCAGTTTACGGGGGAGCCTCTATGGCTACACCTTC. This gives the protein CASSLRGSLYGYTF.

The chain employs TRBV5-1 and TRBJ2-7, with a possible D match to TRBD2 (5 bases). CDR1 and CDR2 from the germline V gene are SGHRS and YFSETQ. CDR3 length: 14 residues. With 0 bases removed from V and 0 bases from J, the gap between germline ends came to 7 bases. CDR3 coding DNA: TGCGCCAGCAGCTTGGAGCGGAGCTCCTACGAGCAGTACTTC. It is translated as CASSLERSSYEQYF.

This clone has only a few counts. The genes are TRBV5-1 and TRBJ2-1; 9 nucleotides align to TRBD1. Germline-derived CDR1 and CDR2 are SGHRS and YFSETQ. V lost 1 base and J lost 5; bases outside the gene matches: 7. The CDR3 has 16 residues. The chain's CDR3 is CASSLYSQGANNEQFF. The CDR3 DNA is TGCGCCAGCAGCTTGTATTCACAGGGGGCGAACAATGAGCAGTTCTTC.

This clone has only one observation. DNA for the CDR3: TGTGCCAGCAGCGCCCACGGGACAGGGGGCAATCAGCCCCAGCATTTT. Protein product: CASSAHGTGGNQPQHF. V and J are TRBV5-6 and TRBJ1-5; 10 bases map to TRBD1. The V segment lost 4 bases and the J segment 2 bases; nucleotides outside the gene matches: 6. The CDR3 is 16 residues long. Germline V lookup: CDR1 SGHDT, CDR2 YYEEEE.

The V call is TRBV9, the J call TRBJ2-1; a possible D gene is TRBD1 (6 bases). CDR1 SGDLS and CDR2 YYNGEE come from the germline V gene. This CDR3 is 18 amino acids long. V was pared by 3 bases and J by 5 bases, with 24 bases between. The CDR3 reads CASSASDRRDTFDNEQFF. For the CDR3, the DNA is TGTGCCAGCAGCGCCTCTGACCGCAGGGACACCTTTGACAATGAGCAGTTCTTC.

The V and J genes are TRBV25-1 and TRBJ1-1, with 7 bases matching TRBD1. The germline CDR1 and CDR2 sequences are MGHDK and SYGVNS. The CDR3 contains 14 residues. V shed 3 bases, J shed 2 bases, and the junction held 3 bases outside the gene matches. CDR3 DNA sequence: TGTGCCAGCAGTGACCAGGGGGTTAACACTGAAGCTTTCTTT. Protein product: CASSDQGVNTEAFF.

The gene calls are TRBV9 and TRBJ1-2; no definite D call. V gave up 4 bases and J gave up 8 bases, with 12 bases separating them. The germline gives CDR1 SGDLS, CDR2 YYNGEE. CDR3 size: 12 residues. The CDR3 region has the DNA TGTGCCAGCAGCCTGGGAGGCCTAGGCTACACCTTC. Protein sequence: CASSLGGLGYTF.

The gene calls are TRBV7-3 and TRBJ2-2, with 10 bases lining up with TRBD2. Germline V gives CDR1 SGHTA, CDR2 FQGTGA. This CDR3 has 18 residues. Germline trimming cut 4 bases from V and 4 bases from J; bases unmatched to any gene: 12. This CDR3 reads CASSSRSSGRVVTGELFF. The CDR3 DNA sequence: TGTGCCAGCAGCTCAAGGTCTAGCGGGAGAGTTGTCACCGGGGAGCTGTTTTTT.

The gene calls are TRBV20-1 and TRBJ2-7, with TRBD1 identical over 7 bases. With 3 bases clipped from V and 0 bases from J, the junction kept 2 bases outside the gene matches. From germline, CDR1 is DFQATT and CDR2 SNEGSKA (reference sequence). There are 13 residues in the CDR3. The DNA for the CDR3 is TGCAGTGCTAGTCGGGACAGCTCCTACGAGCAGTACTTC. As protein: CSASRDSSYEQYF.

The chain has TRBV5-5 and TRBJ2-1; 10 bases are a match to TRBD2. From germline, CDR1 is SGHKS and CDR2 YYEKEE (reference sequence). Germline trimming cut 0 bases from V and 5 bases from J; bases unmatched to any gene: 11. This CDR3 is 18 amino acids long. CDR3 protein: CASSLGALAGSWDNEQFF. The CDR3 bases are TGTGCCAGCAGCTTGGGGGCACTAGCGGGAAGTTGGGACAATGAGCAGTTCTTC.